A single sample is the source of the 20 T cell receptor beta chains below, sequenced in a study of blood T cell repertoires in COVID-19. Libraries were prepared by immunoSEQ multiplex PCR; TCRdb keeps only in-frame clonotypes and omits some of them. The sample holds around 300,000 clones, approximately 92% seen once. Material for sequencing was PBMCs or T cells enriched from blood (not recorded which). These receptors came from a woman between 25 and 40 years old who had recovered from COVID-19.

The chain uses TRBV7-3 and TRBJ2-3; TRBD1 might be the D (6 bases). Germline values: CDR1 SGHTA, CDR2 FQGTGA. The CDR3 is 14 residues long. V dropped 5 bases and J dropped 0 bases, with 9 bases sitting between them. The CDR3 here is CASSRGQSTDTQYF. The DNA for the CDR3 is TGTGCCAGCAGCCGTGGACAGAGCACAGATACGCAGTATTTT. The full variable domain, with the rest looked up from reference TRBV7-3 and TRBJ2-3, is GAGVSQTPSNKVTEKGKYVELRCDPISGHTALYWYRQSLGQGPEFLIYFQGTGAADDSGLPNDRFFAVRPEGSVSTLKIQRTERGDSAVYLCASSRGQSTDTQYFGPGTRLTVL.

This clone occurred a few times. The chain links TRBV18 to TRBJ1-2, with 11 bases matching TRBD1. Unmatched junction bases numbered 9, after V lost 3 bases and J lost 3 bases. Looked up from germline, CDR1 is KGHSH and CDR2 is LQKENI. The CDR3 has 17 amino acids. The CDR3 reads CASSPGTGGSFDYGYTF. The CDR3 coding sequence is TGTGCCAGCTCACCGGGGACAGGGGGATCTTTTGACTATGGCTACACCTTC.

J is TRBJ1-5 and V is TRBV19; D may be TRBD1 (6 bases). This CDR3 region has 13 residues. Germline-derived CDR1 and CDR2 are LNHDA and SQIVND (reference sequence). Trimming took off 5 bases at V and 4 bases at J, with 9 bases between the two ends. CDR3 in amino acids: CASSDRFNQPQHF. The CDR3 nucleotides read TGTGCCAGTAGTGACAGGTTTAATCAGCCCCAGCATTTT.

CDR3 nucleotides: TGTGCCAGCAGCCAAGGTGGAGCGGTGAACAATGAGCAGTTCTTC. It yields the protein CASSQGGAVNNEQFF. V gene TRBV3-1 (or the pseudogene TRBV3-2) combines with J gene TRBJ2-1; the D gene is possibly TRBD2 (5 bases). V lost 1 base to trimming and J lost 5 bases, with 12 bases between them. The CDR3 consists of 15 residues. Germline CDR1 and CDR2: LGHDT and YNNKEL (reference sequence).

The rearrangement joins TRBV19 to TRBJ1-2; 7 bases fit TRBD1. V lost 4 bases, J lost 1 base, and 9 bases stayed unmatched. The CDR3 runs 16 residues. The germline gives CDR1 LNHDA, CDR2 SQIVND (reference sequence). CDR3: CASSSPTGQNNYGYTF. Written as DNA, the CDR3 is TGTGCCAGTAGTAGCCCCACGGGACAGAATAACTATGGCTACACCTTC.

This sequence joins TRBV19 and TRBJ2-1; 11 bases line up with TRBD2. Germline V gene sequence: CDR1 LNHDA, CDR2 SQIVND (reference sequence). J gave up 5 bases and V 5 bases, and 5 bases lay outside the gene matches. There are 15 residues in the CDR3. This CDR3 reads CASSPTTSGNNEQFF. CDR3 sequence (DNA): TGTGCCAGTAGTCCGACGACTAGCGGGAACAATGAGCAGTTCTTC.

The chain employs TRBV5-1 and TRBJ1-5; 9 bases are shared with TRBD1. Germline loops: CDR1 SGHRS, CDR2 YFSETQ. V was pared by 4 bases and J by 1 base, with 9 bases of the junction left unmatched. The CDR3 sequence is 17 residues long. The DNA of the CDR3 is TGCGCCAGCAGCATAGGGACAGGGTTAGGAAGCAATCAGCCCCAGCATTTT. Translating it yields CASSIGTGLGSNQPQHF.

The gene calls are TRBV23-1 and TRBJ1-6; a weak D match, TRBD1 (5 bases). TRBV23-1 is sorted into the ORF group, with uncertain function. The CDR3 runs 18 residues. Trimming took off 3 bases at V and 8 bases at J, with 23 bases between the two ends. The CDR3 DNA sequence: TGCGCCAGCAGTCACGCACGGGGAACCGGGACTTTGGATTCACCCCTCCACTTT. Its translation: CASSHARGTGTLDSPLHF.

The J gene is TRBJ2-7, the V gene TRBV27; D is undetermined. The germline CDR1 and CDR2 sequences are MNHEY and SMNVEV (reference sequence). This CDR3 region has 12 residues. V was cut by 5 bases and J by 2 bases, with 7 bases left in between. CDR3 coding DNA: TGTGCCAGCAGTATCCTCCCCTACGAGCAGTACTTC. Translating it yields CASSILPYEQYF.

The J gene is TRBJ2-2, the V gene TRBV3-1 (or the pseudogene TRBV3-2); unclear D gene. Germline V gene lookup returns CDR1 LGHDT and CDR2 YNNKEL (reference sequence). V lost 2 bases to trimming and J lost 1 base, with 8 bases between them. This CDR3 has 15 amino acids. The CDR3 coding sequence is TGTGCCAGCAGCCAAATGGGCCTGAACACCGGGGAGCTGTTTTTT. Its protein is CASSQMGLNTGELFF.

The chain carries TRBV30 and TRBJ1-1; the match to TRBD1 covers 7 bases. CDR1 is GTSNPN and CDR2 is SVGIG in the germline V gene (reference sequence). The CDR3 extends over 18 amino acids. The J segment lost 3 bases and the V segment lost 2 bases, leaving 18 bases of the junction unmatched. CDR3 residues: CAWSPYSLPGQLYTEAFF. The CDR3 DNA is TGTGCCTGGAGTCCGTACTCCCTCCCGGGACAGCTTTACACTGAAGCTTTCTTT.

This clone appeared once. V is TRBV3-1 (or the pseudogene TRBV3-2) and J is TRBJ1-5, with D possibly matching TRBD1 (5 bases). Germline V gene data show CDR1 as LGHDT and CDR2 as YNNKEL (reference sequence). The CDR3 has 13 amino acids. Trimming removed 4 bases from V and 3 bases from J, with 7 bases in between. This CDR3 is CASSPRANQPQHF. Here the CDR3 DNA reads TGTGCCAGCAGCCCCAGGGCCAATCAGCCCCAGCATTTT.

The chain has TRBV10-3 and TRBJ2-7, with no clear D. CDR3 length: 14 amino acids. Trimming cost V 0 bases and J 1 base, with 7 bases left between them. CDR1 is ENHRY, CDR2 SYGVKD, per germline. Here the CDR3 reads CAISESRVSYEQYF. CDR3 nucleotide sequence: TGTGCCATCAGTGAGTCACGCGTGTCCTACGAGCAGTACTTC.

This chain links TRBV27 with TRBJ2-1, with a tentative D call TRBD2 (5 bases). CDR3 size: 13 residues. Looked up from germline, CDR1 is MNHEY and CDR2 is SMNVEV (reference sequence). V shed 3 bases and J shed 8 bases, with 11 bases lying between them. CDR3 sequence (DNA): TGTGCCAGCAGTTTCCCCCTAGCCGATGAGCAGTTCTTC. Translating gives CASSFPLADEQFF.

The V call is TRBV11-3, the J call TRBJ2-7; D may be TRBD2 (7 bases). CDR1 is SGHNT and CDR2 is YENEEA in the germline V gene. The CDR3 sequence is 15 residues long. Trimming left V 1 base short and J 4 bases short, with 14 bases between. The CDR3 sequence: CASSLGRGGTYEQYF. The CDR3 DNA follows: TGTGCCAGCAGCTTAGGAAGGGGGGGAACATACGAGCAGTACTTC.

This rearrangement joins TRBV18 to TRBJ2-6; D perhaps matches TRBD1 (5 bases). The CDR3 is 17 amino acids. The V gene's germline CDR1 is KGHSH and CDR2 LQKENI. Deletions cut 4 bases from V and 0 bases from J, with 13 bases between. The CDR3 bases are TGTGCCAGCTCACTCGACAGATTTTTCTCTGGGGCCAACGTCCTGACTTTC. Protein product: CASSLDRFFSGANVLTF.

V and J are TRBV5-4 and TRBJ2-1; 8 bases match TRBD2. The CDR3 runs to 14 residues. Trimming took 7 bases from V and 2 from J; bases not matched to a gene: 5. The V gene's germline CDR1 is SGHNT and CDR2 YYREEE (reference sequence). CDR3 loop: CASFLAGPYNEQFF. DNA of the CDR3: TGTGCCAGCTTTCTAGCGGGCCCCTACAATGAGCAGTTCTTC.

Concerning this clone itself: A junction end diverges from the germline sequence, so it may reflect a read error. J is TRBJ2-5 and V is TRBV7-7; a possible D gene is TRBD2 (5 bases). Germline V gene lookup returns CDR1 SSHAT and CDR2 FNYEAQ (reference sequence). The CDR3 covers 13 residues. Here the CDR3 reads CASSPPGSETQYF. In DNA, the CDR3 is TGTGCTAGCAGCCCCCCGGGATCAGAGACCCAGTACTTC. Based on the CDR3 plus reference TRBV7-7 and TRBJ2-5, the full variable domain is GAGVSQSPRYKVTKRGQDVTLRCDPISSHATLYWYQQALGQGPEFLTYFNYEAQPDKSGLPSDRFSAERPEGSISTLTIQRTEQRDSAMYRCASSPPGSETQYFGPGTRLLVL.

This chain joins TRBV11-2 and TRBJ1-2; 8 bases line up with TRBD1. Germline-derived CDR1 and CDR2 are SGHAT and FQNNGV. The junction had 13 bases not matched to a gene; V was cut back by 5 bases and J by 8 bases. CDR3 length: 15 amino acids. The CDR3 is CASSRRMDREGGYTF. The CDR3 nucleotides read TGTGCCAGCAGCCGCCGCATGGACAGGGAGGGCGGCTACACCTTC.

This chain connects TRBV7-3 to TRBJ1-3; D remains unclear. CDR3 length equals 17 residues. Per the germline V gene, CDR1 is SGHTA and CDR2 is FQGTGA. Trimming removed 2 bases from V and 0 bases from J, with 14 bases in between. CDR3 nucleotides: TGTGCCAGCAGCTTATCCGGGGTTACTAGCTCTGGAAACACCATATATTTT. Protein sequence: CASSLSGVTSSGNTIYF.